A single sample gave rise to the 21 T cell receptor beta chains below, sequenced in a study of T cell repertoires in cytomegalovirus infection. Their specific antigens are unknown. TCRdb itself ran the reads through MiXCR, one entry per CDR3 protein. The table lists 90,000 to 120,000 distinct CDR3 sequences, roughly 39% of them singletons. Sequenced here: CD8+ T cells from cultured PBMCs, sampled from culture after CMV antigen stimulation. Receptors were obtained from a human donor in good health (CMV status not recorded). Some clones in this sample may be carry-over from other donors' samples.

This clonotype was counted ten times or more. The rearrangement links TRBV24-1 to TRBJ2-2; D ambiguous. Trimming removed 2 bases at V and 2 bases at J, with 11 bases between. CDR3 length equals 16 residues. The V gene's germline CDR1 is KGHDR and CDR2 SFDVKD. The chain's CDR3 is CATSDSTRANTGELFF. The CDR3 nucleotides are TGTGCCACCAGTGATTCCACCCGCGCTAACACCGGGGAGCTGTTTTTT.

The J gene is TRBJ1-5, the V gene TRBV27; 9 positions agree with TRBD1. Germline values: CDR1 MNHEY, CDR2 SMNVEV (reference sequence). V lost 5 bases, J lost 6 bases, and 5 bases stayed unmatched. The CDR3 runs to 14 residues. CDR3 coding DNA: TGTGCCAGCAGTCCCGGACAGGGGTTTCAGCCCCAGCATTTT. It encodes CASSPGQGFQPQHF.

V and J are TRBV7-9 and TRBJ2-7; the match to TRBD1 covers 8 bases. Germline trimming cut 5 bases from V and 6 bases from J; bases unmatched to any gene: 9. The CDR3 spans 14 residues. Germline-derived CDR1 and CDR2 are SEHNR and FQNEAQ (reference sequence). CDR3: CASSASTGEGEQYF. The CDR3 DNA reads as TGTGCCAGCAGCGCCTCGACAGGGGAAGGCGAGCAGTACTTC.

In the case of this clonotype: Given a much more abundant clone one base away, this may be a read error. The CDR3 protein is CASTVGGSNQPQHF. The CDR3 bases are TGTGCCAGCACCGTCGGGGGTAGCAATCAGCCCCAGCATTTT. The chain carries TRBV7-9 and TRBJ1-5; weak D call: TRBD1 (5 bases). V was shortened by 7 bases and J by 0 bases, with 10 bases between the two germline ends. The V gene's germline CDR1 is SEHNR and CDR2 FQNEAQ (reference sequence). This CDR3 is 14 amino acids long.

The CDR3 protein is CASSDSGGGTQYF. The CDR3 DNA is TGTGCCAGCAGCGATAGCGGGGGAGGGACCCAGTACTTC. The chain links TRBV9 to TRBJ2-5, with 9 positions matching TRBD2. Per the germline V gene, CDR1 is SGDLS and CDR2 is YYNGEE. V lost 3 bases to trimming and J lost 7 bases; unmatched junction nucleotides: 4. The CDR3 covers 13 residues.

This clonotype was counted at least ten times. The rearrangement links TRBV7-2 to TRBJ2-3, with TRBD2 identical over 7 bases. The CDR3 is 16 residues long. The ends lost 7 bases at V and 1 base at J; junction bases unmatched: 11. Germline V gene data show CDR1 as SGHTA and CDR2 as FQGNSA. For the CDR3, the DNA is TGTGCCAGCACCCCAGGTGGGGGGGGGGGCACAGATACGCAGTATTTT. Its translation: CASTPGGGGGTDTQYF.

The V and J genes are TRBV20-1 and TRBJ1-2; 10 nucleotides align to TRBD1. V lost 1 base to trimming and J lost 4 bases; unmatched junction nucleotides: 9. The CDR3 totals 16 residues. Germline CDR1 reads DFQATT; CDR2 reads SNEGSKA (reference sequence). CDR3 amino acids: CSARGNRDRGLYGYTF. CDR3 in DNA: TGCAGTGCTAGAGGAAACCGGGACAGGGGACTCTATGGCTACACCTTC.

This clonotype was observed once. The chain carries TRBV7-9 and TRBJ1-2; D remains ambiguous. Trimming removed 4 bases at V and 9 bases at J, with 12 bases between. CDR3 length equals 12 residues. The germline gives CDR1 SEHNR, CDR2 FQNEAQ (reference sequence). The CDR3 nucleotides are TGTGCCAGCAGCTCAGACCTAGGTAGCTACACCTTC. Residues: CASSSDLGSYTF. Drawing the rest from reference TRBV7-9 and TRBJ1-2, the complete variable domain is DTGVSQNPRHKITKRGQNVTFRCDPISEHNRLYWYRQTLGQGPEFLTYFQNEAQLEKSRLLSDRFSAERPKGSFSTLEIQRTEQGDSAMYLCASSSDLGSYTFGSGTRLTVV.

The sample holds a few counts of this clonotype. The chain employs TRBV12-3 or TRBV12-4 and TRBJ1-2; no clear D gene. V lost 2 bases, J lost 1 base, and 14 bases lay in between. The CDR3 totals 16 residues. In DNA form, the CDR3 reads TGTGCCAGCAGTTTATCCCCGGCGAGCAGTAACTATGGCTACACCTTC. It codes for CASSLSPASSNYGYTF.

The rearrangement joins TRBV4-1 to TRBJ2-1; 9 positions match TRBD1. The CDR3 has 14 amino acids. The V segment lost 5 bases and the J segment 8 bases; nucleotides outside the gene matches: 7. Germline CDR1 MGHRA, CDR2 YSYEKL. CDR3 sequence (DNA): TGCGCCAGCAGCTATATAACAGGGGGCTATGAGCAGTTCTTC. Amino acids: CASSYITGGYEQFF.

As for this clonotype: A much more abundant neighbour one base away suggests this may be a read error. This chain connects TRBV27 to TRBJ1-1; D remains ambiguous. Germline CDR1 MNHEY, CDR2 SMNVEV (reference sequence). V was shortened by 0 bases and J by 3 bases, with 5 bases between the two germline ends. This CDR3 contains 13 residues. CDR3 in amino acids: CASSLSGYTEAFF. The CDR3 DNA sequence: TGTGCCAGCAGTTTATCCGGGTACACTGAAGCTTTCTTT.

The chain recombines TRBV19 with TRBJ1-5, with TRBD1 matching 7 bases. J gave up 4 bases and V 5 bases, and 8 bases lay outside the gene matches. In germline, CDR1 is LNHDA, CDR2 SQIVND (reference sequence). The length of the CDR3 is 15 residues. CDR3 amino acids: CASSFYTGENQPQHF. In nucleotides, the CDR3 is TGTGCCAGTAGTTTTTATACAGGGGAGAATCAGCCCCAGCATTTT.

The table lists this clonotype with many counts. V gene TRBV10-3 combines with J gene TRBJ2-3; TRBD2 matches 13 bases. Germline V gene lookup returns CDR1 ENHRY and CDR2 SYGVKD. Trimming cost V 7 bases and J 8 bases; bases outside gene matches: 12. The length of the CDR3 is 16 residues. The DNA for the CDR3 is TGTGCCATCACTAAGACTAGCGGGGGGCCCCTCGTTACGCAGTATTTT. Its translation: CAITKTSGGPLVTQYF.

Only a few counts were recorded for this clonotype. J is TRBJ1-1 and V is TRBV3-1; TRBD1 agrees at 9 bases. Trimming cost V 3 bases and J 4 bases; bases outside gene matches: 6. The CDR3 runs to 15 residues. Per germline, CDR1 LGHDT and CDR2 YNNKEL (reference sequence). The CDR3 DNA reads TGTGCCAGCAGCCACAAGACAGGGGGATCCACTGAAGCTTTCTTT. This gives the protein CASSHKTGGSTEAFF.

The chain employs TRBV7-2 and TRBJ2-1; 8 bases line up with TRBD2. The CDR3 spans 15 residues. The germline gives CDR1 SGHTA, CDR2 FQGNSA. V lost 0 bases, J lost 3 bases, and 1 base stayed unmatched. CDR3 amino acids: CASSLAGGVYNEQFF. The CDR3 nucleotides read TGTGCCAGCAGCTTAGCCGGGGGGGTCTACAATGAGCAGTTCTTC. The full variable domain, its missing parts supplied by reference TRBV7-2 and TRBJ2-1, is GAGVSQSPSNKVTEKGKDVELRCDPISGHTALYWYRQSLGQGLEFLIYFQGNSAPDKSGLPSDRFSAERTGGSVSTLTIQRTQQEDSAVYLCASSLAGGVYNEQFFGPGTRLTVL.

The V gene is TRBV20-1, the J gene TRBJ2-1, with D hard to call. The CDR3 runs 14 residues. The V and J ends lost 5 bases and 0 bases respectively, with 11 bases between them. CDR1 and CDR2 (germline): DFQATT, SNEGSKA (reference sequence). The CDR3 DNA follows: TGCAGTGCTGGATCGAGGAGCTCCTACAATGAGCAGTTCTTC. Its protein product is CSAGSRSSYNEQFF.

This chain uses TRBV19 with TRBJ2-1; D gene unclear. This CDR3 contains 14 residues. Germline CDR1 is LNHDA and CDR2 is SQIVND (reference sequence). Trimming stripped 0 bases from V and 8 bases from J, with 11 bases between. Here the CDR3 reads CASSIDSPWDEQFF. In nucleotides, the CDR3 is TGTGCCAGTAGTATAGATTCCCCTTGGGATGAGCAGTTCTTC.

CDR3 bases: TGCGCCAGCAGCAAGGGACAAGGGGAGGTCGAGCAGTACTTC. This gives the protein CASSKGQGEVEQYF. The chain is built from TRBV5-1 and TRBJ2-7, with D possibly called TRBD1 or TRBD2 (6 bases each). The CDR3 length is 14 residues. The germline gives CDR1 SGHRS, CDR2 YFSETQ. The germline V and J ends were trimmed by 4 bases and 6 bases, with 17 bases remaining between them.

V usage is TRBV7-2 and J usage is TRBJ2-7, with 13 bases that match TRBD2. The germline gives CDR1 SGHTA, CDR2 FQGNSA. The CDR3 length is 17 residues. Trimming took 4 bases from V and 2 from J; bases not matched to a gene: 8. This CDR3 reads CASSSLTSGGPTYEQYF. CDR3 nucleotides: TGTGCCAGCAGCTCCCTGACTAGCGGGGGGCCAACCTACGAGCAGTACTTC.

This clonotype was detected only a few times. The rearrangement uses TRBV12-3 or TRBV12-4 and TRBJ2-7; a weak D match, TRBD1 (6 bases). The CDR3 has 14 amino acids. Deletions cut 5 bases from V and 4 bases from J, with 15 bases between. DNA for the CDR3: TGTGCCAGCAGTCCCGGGACACTTCAGTACGAGCAGTACTTC. It yields the protein CASSPGTLQYEQYF.

The V gene is TRBV27, the J gene TRBJ1-2; 8 nucleotides align to TRBD1. J was trimmed by 3 bases and V by 5 bases; bases with no gene match: 8. The CDR3 runs 15 residues. Germline V lookup: CDR1 MNHEY, CDR2 SMNVEV (reference sequence). CDR3 protein: CASSPTGGVYYGYTF. The DNA for the CDR3 is TGTGCCAGCAGTCCAACAGGGGGAGTATACTATGGCTACACCTTC.